These 2 T cell receptor beta chains came from one sample sequenced in a study of response to subunit inactivated influenza vaccine. In TCRdb, the RT-PCR reads were re-called with MiXCR into one record per CDR3 protein. Of hundreds of thousands of distinct CDR3 sequences listed, approximately 17% are singletons. Material: PBMCs from blood, obtained approximately 5 days after vaccination. Every receptor here comes from a man aged 50 to 60 who received an inactivated influenza vaccine.

This clonotype was counted a few times. The chain carries TRBV5-8 and TRBJ1-4; weak D call: TRBD1 (5 bases). This CDR3 region has 14 residues. Germline CDR1 reads SGHTS; CDR2 reads YDEGEE. Trimming cost V 2 bases and J 8 bases, with 13 bases left between them. The CDR3 DNA reads as TGTGCCAGCAGCTTAAATCGGGACGGAGAAAAACTGTTTTTT. Translating it yields CASSLNRDGEKLFF. The full variable domain, completed using reference TRBV5-8 and TRBJ1-4, is EAGVTQSPTHLIKTRGQQATLRCSPISGHTSVYWYQQALGLGLQFLLWYDEGEERNRGNFPPRFSGRQFPNYSSELNVNALELEDSALYLCASSLNRDGEKLFFGSGTQLSVL.

This clonotype was counted a single time. The chain recombines TRBV28 with TRBJ2-3; D not certain. V was cut by 2 bases and J by 4 bases, with 13 bases left in between. Germline V CDR1 and CDR2: MDHEN, SYDVKM. The CDR3 consists of 15 residues. CDR3 residues: CASSLQFRVADTQYF. CDR3 bases: TGTGCCAGCAGTTTACAGTTTCGAGTGGCAGATACGCAGTATTTT.